This T cell receptor beta chain was sequenced in a study of beta chain features in type 1 diabetes (dated by TCRdb to between 2017 and 2018). Study-wide context: Mean age, gender distribution, total cell number and subset yield did not differ between patients and healthy donors. In the study, recently diagnosed type 1 diabetes patients and matched healthy donors were compared on the TCRB repertoires of their sorted circulating CD4+ T cell subsets. Across all samples, 107,917,701 sorted cells were examined, and cell number per subset correlated strongly with RNA yield. Regulatory and stem cell-like memory subsets were isolated from only 8 patients and roughly 8 healthy donors, whereas naive and central memory subsets came from all 30 or so donors. Here is what the overall study found, with its caveats: Shorter templates might have been favored by PCR, but patient and control samples were amplified and corrected together, so both groups would have been affected equally by any skew. Because cDNA was sequenced instead of genomic DNA, highly expressing activated cells could be over-represented, though the groups showed no difference in activation or CD3 levels. Fewer insertions and more nucleotide deletions at VDJ recombination sites were observed in patients with type 1 diabetes, implying thymic rearrangement abnormalities. Type 1 diabetes patients showed a moderate but significant shortening of TCRB CDR3 length in all four CD4+ subsets. Only small numbers of individuals were included in the HLA sub-analyses, which left unresolved whether HLA type had any influence on TCRB rearrangement. Naive, central memory and regulatory TCRB repertoires appeared more similar among patients than among healthy donors.

Comments on this clone: Which antigen it targets is not known. No base qualities exist here, and no much larger clone lies one base off it.

A single peripheral blood draw of about 116 mL on average was collected from each donor into heparinised tubes. Using a panel that included CD45RO, CCR7, CD25, CD127, CD95 and CD27, naive, central memory, regulatory and stem cell-like memory CD4+ T cells were sorted on a BD FACSAria II. Every sorted population had a purity above 95%. PBMCs were isolated right away by Lymphoprep density gradient centrifugation and were stained directly, without culture. To minimize batch effects, samples were stained and sorted in pairs, one healthy donor with one patient per experiment. All of the isolated RNA was reverse transcribed with the High Capacity cDNA Reverse Transcription Kit, so expressed TCRB transcripts were sequenced. Deep immunoSEQ sequencing was applied to naive, central memory and regulatory T cell samples, giving an average of roughly 3.5 million total reads per sample. After sorted cells were lysed in RLT buffer, RNA was extracted with DNase-treated RNeasy Micro or Mini kits, with the choice depending on cell number. To prevent cross-contamination, each cell subset was processed individually, whereas patient and healthy donor samples were processed jointly. The immunoSEQ multiplex PCR was used to amplify TCRB sequences from cDNA, yielding 87-bp fragments that span the CDR3 region. Amplicons were sequenced on the Illumina HiSeq platform. On the study's bioinformatics: Synthetic template baselines were used to correct PCR bias computationally, reads within Hamming distance 2 were collapsed, and singletons that could not be merged were discarded. Reads were aligned against IMGT so that V, D and J genes, CDR3 length and insertions or deletions at six rearrangement sites could be assigned. Within each subset, clonotype counts were normalized to sorted cell number, and only after that were true diversity and Gini coefficients computed with the tcR R package. Repertoire sharing was quantified using the overlap coefficient calculated on TCRB nucleotide sequences. TCRdb stores this immuneACCESS table with in-frame sequences only. Part of the clones is absent; in the studies checked, under half of the shortfall reflects unresolved V genes, and no reason is known for the rest. V, J and clone size reflect that table, while D and trimming were determined from the DNA. Within this sample are about 150,000 clones, with around 50% of them counted one time only. The ten largest clonotypes hold under 0.5% of the sample.

Reading the germline V gene gives CDR1 MDHEN and CDR2 SYDVKM. A distance of 10 bases separates the germline ends of V and J, which lose 6 bases and 5 bases respectively. The CDR3 covers 13 residues, taking in both the cysteine and the phenylalanine. Left in the record is the CDR3 DNA by itself, 39 bases read in frame from the first base. Recombination linked TRBV28 to TRBJ1-4; a weak D assignment points to TRBD1 (5 bases agree). Sequencing was carried out using Tregs from blood. This specimen's cell subset or site label, per the study, means: regulatory CD4+ T cells. This sequence was found in a man in his late teens or twenties in good health. Here is the DNA: TGTGCCAGCAGGGACCAGGGAAATGAAAAACTGTTTTTT. This is translated as CASRDQGNEKLFF.